This T cell receptor beta chain is drawn from a study of blood T cell dynamics during melanoma immunotherapy. The overall study: Patients with metastatic melanoma got pembrolizumab or nivolumab-ipilimumab as first-line care.

The germline V gene has CDR1 SNHLY and CDR2 FYNNEI. This CDR3 is 14 amino acids long. Remarks on this clone: Mismatch with germline at one junction end may stem from a read error.

Here immunoSEQ multiplex PCR was the method, and the copy in TCRdb shows in-frame clones only, minus some. The sample carries roughly 30,000 clones, 75% to 90% recorded once. The time point: week 3, after first cycle of checkpoint inhibitor. At 12 weeks after first infusion, RECIST 1.1 defined response for most patients. The chain employs TRBV2 and TRBJ2-3; 9 bases are shared with TRBD2. The sequencing used blood, collected from a patient treated with checkpoint blockade. This clonotype was obtained from a human donor with melanoma. CDR3 loop: CAGRLAGSTDTQYF. For the CDR3, the DNA is TGTGCCGGCAGGCTAGCGGGGTCCACAGATACGCAGTATTTT.